Shown below are 19 T cell receptor beta chains from a single sample sequenced in a study of response to subunit inactivated influenza vaccine. TCRdb itself ran the RT-PCR reads through MiXCR, one entry per CDR3 protein. The sample lists about 540,000 distinct CDR3 sequences; 20% to 25% were seen once. This sample also belongs to another study, concerning T cells expressing NK-cell markers. This second study notes: UMIs accompanied the 5'RACE template switching by which TCR beta cDNA was made.

Sequenced material: CD4+ T cells sorted from PBMCs, taken 11 to 12 days after vaccination. Receptors originate from a man in his forties or fifties who received an inactivated influenza vaccine.

CDR3 bases: TGCGCTGCAGCGTTGGGAGGGCTATTGAGGGGCAATGAGCAGTTCTTC. It encodes CAAALGGLLRGNEQFF. The V call is TRBV29-1, the J call TRBJ2-1, with 7 bases identical to TRBD2. In germline, CDR1 is SQVTM, CDR2 ANQGSEA. The CDR3 runs 16 residues.

There are a few counts of this clonotype. V and J are TRBV30 and TRBJ1-6; 10 positions match TRBD1. After removal of 3 bases from V and 7 bases from J, the junction contained 6 bases not matched to a gene. The CDR3 has 15 residues. Germline CDR1 GTSNPN, CDR2 SVGIG (reference sequence). Written as DNA, the CDR3 is TGTGCCTGGAGGGATACGGGACAGGGGAATTCACCCCTCCACTTT. Amino acid sequence: CAWRDTGQGNSPLHF.

The gene calls are TRBV7-2 and TRBJ2-7, with D possibly TRBD2 on 6 matching bases. The CDR3 spans 15 residues. Trimming took off 5 bases at V and 0 bases at J, with 14 bases between the two ends. CDR1 is SGHTA and CDR2 is FQGNSA in the germline V gene. CDR3 DNA: TGTGCCAGCAGCCCGGGACTTCAGAGCTCCTACGAGCAGTACTTC. Its translation is CASSPGLQSSYEQYF.

This sequence joins TRBV29-1 and TRBJ1-2; D is unresolved. Germline-derived CDR1 and CDR2 are SQVTM and ANQGSEA. The CDR3 length is 12 residues. V lost 6 bases to trimming and J lost 7 bases, with 15 bases between them. The chain's CDR3 is CSVRNVSRGYTF. In DNA, the CDR3 is TGCAGCGTCAGGAACGTGAGTCGTGGCTACACCTTC.

The chain has TRBV20-1 and TRBJ2-7, with 7 bases matching TRBD1. With V trimmed by 5 bases and J by 6 bases, 13 bases remained unmatched. Germline assignment: CDR1 DFQATT and CDR2 SNEGSKA (reference sequence). The CDR3 contains 14 residues. The CDR3 region is CSAFSPGQNIEQYF. As DNA, the CDR3 is TGCAGTGCTTTTTCTCCGGGACAGAACATCGAGCAGTACTTC.

This clonotype has more than one count but fewer than ten. The chain couples TRBV5-1 to TRBJ1-2, with D tentatively TRBD1 (5 bases). CDR1 SGHRS and CDR2 YFSETQ come from the germline V gene. Trimming shortened V by 2 bases and J by 4 bases, and 15 bases separated the two germline ends. CDR3 length: 15 residues. CDR3 bases: TGCGCCAGCAGCTTTGGCAGGGACTTACTCTATGGCTACACCTTC. Amino acids: CASSFGRDLLYGYTF.

The V gene is TRBV20-1, the J gene TRBJ2-5; 7 nucleotides match TRBD2. The junction had 14 bases not matched to a gene; V was cut back by 4 bases and J by 3 bases. Per germline, CDR1 DFQATT and CDR2 SNEGSKA (reference sequence). This CDR3 contains 16 residues. CDR3 amino acids: CSATPMIVGREETQYF. The CDR3 bases are TGCAGTGCTACCCCTATGATTGTAGGGAGGGAAGAGACCCAGTACTTC.

This clonotype was found a few times. The J gene is TRBJ2-3, the V gene TRBV7-6; the D gene is possibly TRBD2 (7 bases). V lost 5 bases and J lost 2, with 11 bases in between. The CDR3 totals 14 residues. Per germline, CDR1 SGHVS and CDR2 FNYEAQ. The CDR3 sequence: CASSGGANTDTQYF. CDR3 nucleotides: TGTGCCAGCAGCGGGGGGGCGAACACAGATACGCAGTATTTT.

This clonotype was counted a few times. The genes are TRBV20-1 and TRBJ2-1; 8 bases align to TRBD2. The CDR3 contains 16 residues. V lost 3 bases to trimming and J lost 0 bases; unmatched junction nucleotides: 7. Germline assignment: CDR1 DFQATT and CDR2 SNEGSKA (reference sequence). The CDR3 DNA reads TGCAGTGCTAGTCGGGAGCGGGAGAGCTCCTACAATGAGCAGTTCTTC. Translated, it gives CSASRERESSYNEQFF.

The chain is built from TRBV9 and TRBJ2-7; 7 bases align to TRBD1. CDR3 length equals 14 residues. The V and J ends lost 2 bases and 1 base, in that order; junction bases with no gene match: 3. CDR1 and CDR2 from the germline V gene are SGDLS and YYNGEE. The CDR3 bases are TGTGCCAGCAGCGTCCAGGGGGTTTCCTACGAGCAGTACTTC. As protein: CASSVQGVSYEQYF.

This clonotype was observed a few times. The V call is TRBV12-3 or TRBV12-4, the J call TRBJ2-7, with 8 positions matching TRBD1. The CDR3 is made up of 17 amino acids. After removal of 3 bases from V and 3 bases from J, the junction contained 13 bases not matched to a gene. CDR3 protein: CASSLKTGAHFFYEQYF. The CDR3 DNA reads TGTGCCAGCAGTTTGAAGACAGGGGCCCATTTTTTCTACGAGCAGTACTTC.

This clonotype has at least ten counts. The chain joins TRBV3-1 to TRBJ2-1; TRBD2 matches 7 bases. The CDR3 totals 14 residues. The V gene's germline CDR1 is LGHDT and CDR2 YNNKEL (reference sequence). J lost 9 bases, V lost 1 base, and 6 bases had no gene match. The CDR3, as DNA: TGTGCCAGCAGCCAAGCCGGACTAGTTAGTGAGCAGTTCTTC. It encodes CASSQAGLVSEQFF.

The sample holds a few counts of this clonotype. V gene TRBV12-3 or TRBV12-4 combines with J gene TRBJ2-7, with 15 bases identical to TRBD2. The trim removed 4 bases at V and 4 bases at J, leaving 11 bases unmatched. This CDR3 has 18 amino acids. In DNA, the CDR3 is TGTGCCAGCAGTTCCCTATCCGGGACTAGCGGGAGGAGGTACGAGCAGTACTTC. Translating gives CASSSLSGTSGRRYEQYF.

The sample holds a few counts of this clonotype. This rearrangement joins TRBV20-1 to TRBJ2-7; D remains unclear. Germline V gene data show CDR1 as DFQATT and CDR2 as SNEGSKA (reference sequence). V was clipped by 3 bases and J by 5 bases, with 17 bases between them. The CDR3 consists of 14 residues. CDR3 loop: CSASNFKVSHEQYF. The CDR3 DNA reads as TGCAGTGCTAGTAATTTCAAGGTTTCCCACGAGCAGTACTTC.

At least ten counts were recorded for this clonotype. The rearrangement joins TRBV12-3 or TRBV12-4 to TRBJ2-7, with a possible D match to TRBD1 (5 bases). Deletions cut 6 bases from V and 5 bases from J, with 14 bases between. The CDR3 spans 13 residues. The CDR3 spells CASSIAGSHEQYF. Written as DNA, the CDR3 is TGTGCCAGCAGCATTGCAGGGTCTCACGAGCAGTACTTC.

This clonotype was observed a handful of times. The chain links TRBV10-3 to TRBJ1-1; D is perhaps TRBD1 (5 bases). Trimming took 3 bases from V and 0 from J, leaving 11 bases between them. From germline, CDR1 is ENHRY and CDR2 SYGVKD. The CDR3 runs 15 residues. CDR3 residues: CAISDPGRMNTEAFF. In nucleotides, the CDR3 is TGTGCCATCAGTGATCCGGGACGGATGAACACTGAAGCTTTCTTT.

CDR3 amino acids: CASSVGAVANTGELFF. The CDR3, as DNA: TGTGCCAGCAGTGTCGGGGCCGTCGCGAACACCGGGGAGCTGTTTTTT. The V gene is TRBV9, the J gene TRBJ2-2; TRBD1 or TRBD2 may be the D gene (5 bases each). The germline V gene has CDR1 SGDLS and CDR2 YYNGEE. This CDR3 spans 16 amino acids. Trimming removed 5 bases from V and 0 bases from J, with 14 bases in between.

This clonotype was detected a few times. The V call is TRBV18, the J call TRBJ2-2; tentatively, D is TRBD1 (5 bases). CDR1 is KGHSH, CDR2 LQKENI, per germline. V dropped 0 bases and J dropped 6 bases, with 8 bases sitting between them. CDR3 length: 14 residues. The CDR3 DNA reads TGTGCCAGCTCACCACCGTCAGGGCCCGGGGAGCTGTTTTTT. Translated: CASSPPSGPGELFF.

This chain joins TRBV6-1 and TRBJ2-7, with D perhaps TRBD1 (6 bases). This CDR3 spans 14 amino acids. CDR1 is MNHNS, CDR2 SASEGT, per germline. V lost 5 bases to trimming and J lost 3 bases, with 14 bases between them. CDR3 DNA: TGTGCCAGCAGTCGGCCCGGGACACACTACGAGCAGTACTTC. It codes for CASSRPGTHYEQYF.